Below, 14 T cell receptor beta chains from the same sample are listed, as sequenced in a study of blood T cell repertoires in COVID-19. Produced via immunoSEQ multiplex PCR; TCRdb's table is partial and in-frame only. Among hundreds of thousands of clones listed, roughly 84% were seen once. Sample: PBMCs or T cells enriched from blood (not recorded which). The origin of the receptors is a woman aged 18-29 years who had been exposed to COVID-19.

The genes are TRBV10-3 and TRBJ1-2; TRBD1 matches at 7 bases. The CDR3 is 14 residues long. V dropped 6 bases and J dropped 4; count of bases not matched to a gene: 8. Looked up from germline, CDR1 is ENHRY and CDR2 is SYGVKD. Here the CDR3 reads CAIRTTGNGYGYTF. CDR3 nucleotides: TGTGCCATCAGGACGACAGGGAATGGCTATGGCTACACCTTC.

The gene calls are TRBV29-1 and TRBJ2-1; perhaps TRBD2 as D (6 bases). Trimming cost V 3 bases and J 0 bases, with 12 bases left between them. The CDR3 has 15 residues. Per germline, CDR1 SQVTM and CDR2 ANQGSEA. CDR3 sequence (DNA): TGCAGCGTTGATGGGGACGGGGGCTCCTACAATGAGCAGTTCTTC. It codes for CSVDGDGGSYNEQFF.

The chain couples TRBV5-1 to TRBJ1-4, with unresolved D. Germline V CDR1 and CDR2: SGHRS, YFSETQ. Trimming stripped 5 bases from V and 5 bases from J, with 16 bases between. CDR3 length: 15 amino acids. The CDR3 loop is CASRPSLGVNEKLFF. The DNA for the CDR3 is TGCGCCAGCAGGCCAAGTTTGGGAGTAAATGAAAAACTGTTTTTT.

CDR3 residues: CSVLDKARNYGYTF. CDR3 coding DNA: TGCAGCGTTCTGGACAAGGCCCGTAACTATGGCTACACCTTC. This rearrangement joins TRBV29-1 to TRBJ1-2; possible D gene TRBD1, 5 bases. CDR1 SQVTM and CDR2 ANQGSEA come from the germline V gene. The CDR3 runs 14 residues. Deletions cut 5 bases from V and 1 base from J, with 14 bases between.

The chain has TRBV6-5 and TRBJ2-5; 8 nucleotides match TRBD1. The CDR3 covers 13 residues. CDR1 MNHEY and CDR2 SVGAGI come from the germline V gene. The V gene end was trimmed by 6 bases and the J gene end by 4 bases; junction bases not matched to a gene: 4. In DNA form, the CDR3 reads TGTGCCAGCAGCTGGACAGGGAGAGAGACCCAGTACTTC. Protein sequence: CASSWTGRETQYF.

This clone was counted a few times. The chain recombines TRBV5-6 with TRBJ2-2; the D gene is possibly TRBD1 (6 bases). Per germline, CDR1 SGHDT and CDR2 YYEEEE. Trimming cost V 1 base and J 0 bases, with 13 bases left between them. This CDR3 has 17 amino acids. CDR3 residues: CASSLFNAGANTGELFF. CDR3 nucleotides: TGTGCCAGCAGCTTGTTTAACGCAGGGGCGAACACCGGGGAGCTGTTTTTT.

The CDR3 bases are TGTGCCAGCAGCCCCTCCCCGGGGTTGAATTCACCCCTCCACTTT. This encodes CASSPSPGLNSPLHF. The chain employs TRBV7-2 and TRBJ1-6; no firm D call. Germline-derived CDR1 and CDR2 are SGHTA and FQGNSA. V gave up 5 bases and J gave up 7 bases, with 15 bases separating them. This CDR3 comprises 15 residues.

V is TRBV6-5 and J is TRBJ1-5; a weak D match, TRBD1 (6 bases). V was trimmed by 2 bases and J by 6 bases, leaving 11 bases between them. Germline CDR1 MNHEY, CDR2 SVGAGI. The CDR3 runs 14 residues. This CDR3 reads CASSYTQGGQPQHF. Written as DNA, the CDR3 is TGTGCCAGCAGTTACACACAGGGCGGTCAGCCCCAGCATTTT.

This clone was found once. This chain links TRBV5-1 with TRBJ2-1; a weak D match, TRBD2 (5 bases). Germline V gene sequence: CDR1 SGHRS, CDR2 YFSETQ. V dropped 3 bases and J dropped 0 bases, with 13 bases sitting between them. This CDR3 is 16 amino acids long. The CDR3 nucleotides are TGCGCCAGCAGCTCTCGAAGCGGCAGCTCCTACAATGAGCAGTTCTTC. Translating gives CASSSRSGSSYNEQFF.

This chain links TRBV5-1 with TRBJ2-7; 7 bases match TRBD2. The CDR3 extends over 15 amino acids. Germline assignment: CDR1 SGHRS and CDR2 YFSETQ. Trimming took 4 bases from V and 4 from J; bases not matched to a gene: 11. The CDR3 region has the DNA TGCGCCAGCAGCCGAGAGGGAGGGTCGACGTACGAGCAGTACTTC. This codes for CASSREGGSTYEQYF.

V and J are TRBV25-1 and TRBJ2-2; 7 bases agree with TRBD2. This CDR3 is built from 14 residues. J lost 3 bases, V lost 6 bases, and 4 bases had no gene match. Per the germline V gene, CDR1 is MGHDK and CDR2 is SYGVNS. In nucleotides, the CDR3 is TGTGCCAGCAGACCCAGCGGGGACACCGGGGAGCTGTTTTTT. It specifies CASRPSGDTGELFF.

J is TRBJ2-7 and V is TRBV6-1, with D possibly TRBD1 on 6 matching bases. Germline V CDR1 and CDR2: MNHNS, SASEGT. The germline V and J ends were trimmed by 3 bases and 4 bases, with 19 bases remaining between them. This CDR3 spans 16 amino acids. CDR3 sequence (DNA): TGTGCCAGCAGTGACCCTCGCCCAACAGGGCTTTACGAGCAGTACTTC. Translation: CASSDPRPTGLYEQYF.

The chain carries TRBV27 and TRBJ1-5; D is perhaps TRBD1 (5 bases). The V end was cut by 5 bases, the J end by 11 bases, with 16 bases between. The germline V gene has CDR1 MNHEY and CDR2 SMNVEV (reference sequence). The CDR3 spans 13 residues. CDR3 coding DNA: TGTGCCAGCAGTCCACGCAATGGGGCGGCCCAGCATTTT. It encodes CASSPRNGAAQHF.

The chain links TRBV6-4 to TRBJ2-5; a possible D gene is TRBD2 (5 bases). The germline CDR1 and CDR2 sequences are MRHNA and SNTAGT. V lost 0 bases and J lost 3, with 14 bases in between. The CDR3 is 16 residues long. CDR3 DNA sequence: TGTGCCAGCAGTGACTCGACGGAGCGGTTGAAAGAGACCCAGTACTTC. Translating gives CASSDSTERLKETQYF.